This TCR beta chain appears in the sequencing data of a study of hypomethylating agent response in myelodysplastic syndrome. About the research overall: Of these patients, roughly 6 responded (complete response or hematologic improvement) and five did not.

This clone was observed a handful of times. Clones were sequenced by immunoSEQ multiplex PCR, and TCRdb holds only the in-frame ones, with some missing. The sample carries about 6,600 clones, roughly 80% recorded once. This CDR3 comprises 15 residues. CDR1 and CDR2 from the germline V gene are LGHNA and YNFKEQ. V lost 4 bases, J lost 4 bases, and 6 bases stayed unmatched. Bulk bone marrow was analyzed without sorting T-cell subsets. This specimen consisted of bone marrow, obtained before or after starting hypomethylating agent treatment for myelodysplastic syndrome (not recorded which). The clonotype comes from a human donor with myelodysplastic syndrome. The chain has TRBV4-2 and TRBJ1-3; TRBD1 matches 8 bases. The CDR3: CASSPRTGSGNTIYF. The CDR3, as DNA: TGTGCCAGCAGCCCTAGGACAGGGTCGGGAAACACCATATATTTT.